The 24 T cell receptor beta chains below all came from one sample that was sequenced in a study of control samples from healthy donors and cancer patients. Repertoires were generated with immunoSEQ multiplex PCR, while TCRdb's copy carries only in-frame clones and drops some. The sample consists of approximately 93,000 clones, 85% to 90% of them appearing once. The source material was PBMCs. Receptors originate from a woman in her forties or fifties with colorectal cancer.

The chain combines TRBV5-1 with TRBJ1-2; perhaps TRBD1 as D (5 bases). CDR1 is SGHRS, CDR2 YFSETQ, per germline. The CDR3 contains 15 residues. Trimming cost V 0 bases and J 8 bases, with 17 bases left between them. The DNA of the CDR3 is TGCGCCAGCAGCTTGGTCGGGGGAGGAGGAAAGGGCTACACCTTC. Its translation is CASSLVGGGGKGYTF.

The rearrangement uses TRBV7-2 and TRBJ2-2; 10 nucleotides match TRBD2. The CDR3 totals 16 residues. In germline, CDR1 is SGHTA, CDR2 FQGNSA. Losses at the gene ends were 2 bases for V and 6 bases for J; bases not matched to a gene: 6. CDR3 region: CASSLRSGGAPGELFF. The CDR3 DNA sequence: TGTGCCAGCAGCTTAAGGAGCGGGGGGGCCCCCGGGGAGCTGTTTTTT.

The chain combines TRBV5-1 with TRBJ1-1; 7 bases are shared with TRBD1. With V trimmed by 3 bases and J by 0 bases, 2 bases remained unmatched. CDR3 length equals 14 residues. CDR1 and CDR2 (germline): SGHRS, YFSETQ. DNA of the CDR3: TGCGCCAGCAGCTCGACAGGGCTGAACACTGAAGCTTTCTTT. This sequence encodes CASSSTGLNTEAFF.

V gene TRBV5-1 combines with J gene TRBJ2-5; 7 bases fit TRBD1. Trimming removed 4 bases from V and 2 bases from J; junction bases left unmatched: 5. Looked up from germline, CDR1 is SGHRS and CDR2 is YFSETQ. The CDR3 loop spans 14 amino acids. The CDR3, as DNA: TGCGCCAGCAGCCGTGGGACAGCGCAAGAGACCCAGTACTTC. Its protein is CASSRGTAQETQYF.

The rearrangement joins TRBV6-4 to TRBJ1-2; D unresolved. Germline CDR1 is MRHNA and CDR2 is SNTAGT. CDR3 length equals 13 residues. The V and J ends lost 6 bases and 4 bases respectively, with 12 bases between them. The CDR3 here is CASSAGMGYGYTF. The CDR3 nucleotides read TGTGCCAGCAGCGCAGGCATGGGCTATGGCTACACCTTC.

The chain combines TRBV7-2 with TRBJ1-1, with unresolved D. The CDR3 spans 14 residues. CDR1 is SGHTA and CDR2 is FQGNSA in the germline V gene. V was trimmed by 5 bases and J by 1 base, leaving 11 bases between them. CDR3 DNA sequence: TGTGCCAGCAGCCATGGACCAGCGAACACTGAAGCTTTCTTT. Translation gives CASSHGPANTEAFF.

A word on this clone: Its ends do not fully match the called genes, so a read error is possible. The V and J genes are TRBV5-1 and TRBJ1-2; 7 nucleotides match TRBD1. CDR3 length: 13 residues. CDR1 and CDR2 from the germline V gene are SGHRS and YFSETQ. CDR3 protein: CVSSAGQSYGYTF. The CDR3 DNA is TGCGTCAGCAGCGCGGGACAGTCGTATGGCTACACCTTC.

The V gene is TRBV28, the J gene TRBJ1-2; 11 nucleotides align to TRBD1. The CDR3 loop spans 17 amino acids. Trimming at V came to 1 base and at J to 4 bases, leaving 8 bases not matched to a gene. Per the germline V gene, CDR1 is MDHEN and CDR2 is SYDVKM. CDR3 nucleotide sequence: TGTGCCAGCAGTTTATCTCCCGGGACAGGGGGTTCCTATGGCTACACCTTC. This encodes CASSLSPGTGGSYGYTF.

The gene calls are TRBV29-1 and TRBJ1-1; TRBD1 might be the D (6 bases). V was clipped by 4 bases and J by 0 bases, with 15 bases between them. The germline V gene has CDR1 SQVTM and CDR2 ANQGSEA. The CDR3 sequence is 15 residues long. The CDR3 loop is CSVADRKLVNTEAFF. In DNA, the CDR3 is TGCAGCGTTGCAGACAGGAAATTAGTGAACACTGAAGCTTTCTTT.

This rearrangement joins TRBV19 to TRBJ2-5; D remains ambiguous. Trimming took off 5 bases at V and 5 bases at J, with 9 bases between the two ends. The CDR3 is made up of 12 amino acids. CDR1 is LNHDA, CDR2 SQIVND, per germline (reference sequence). The CDR3 loop is CASSQFGETQYF. The CDR3 coding sequence is TGTGCCAGTAGTCAATTTGGGGAGACCCAGTACTTC.

This sequence joins TRBV7-2 and TRBJ2-3; no clear D. The CDR3 has 12 amino acids. Trimming pared 5 bases from V and 5 bases from J, leaving 8 bases between. The germline gives CDR1 SGHTA, CDR2 FQGNSA. This CDR3 reads CASSRQLDTQYF. CDR3 nucleotide sequence: TGTGCCAGCAGCAGACAATTAGATACGCAGTATTTT.

As to this clone: Relative to the germline gene, one junction end is altered; a read error may explain this. This chain joins TRBV27 and TRBJ1-2, with D possibly being TRBD1 (5 bases). Germline V gene data show CDR1 as MNHEY and CDR2 as SMNVEV (reference sequence). The CDR3 totals 13 residues. The chain's CDR3 is CASSFGQGWDPNF. CDR3 nucleotide sequence: TGTGCCAGCAGTTTCGGGCAGGGTTGGGACCCGAACTTC.

The chain links TRBV14 to TRBJ1-5; D may be TRBD1 (5 bases). The V gene's germline CDR1 is SGHDN and CDR2 FVKESK. The CDR3 spans 18 residues. Trimming left V 1 base short and J 4 bases short, with 20 bases between. The CDR3 reads CASSQGGVKDLRNQPQHF. Here the CDR3 DNA reads TGTGCCAGCAGCCAAGGAGGGGTGAAGGACTTGCGAAATCAGCCCCAGCATTTT.

The chain recombines TRBV5-1 with TRBJ2-3, with 7 bases fitting TRBD1. In germline, CDR1 is SGHRS, CDR2 YFSETQ. CDR3 length: 15 residues. V lost 4 bases to trimming and J lost 2 bases; unmatched junction nucleotides: 7. CDR3 DNA sequence: TGCGCCAGCAGCACCTGGACAGGCTTCACAGATACGCAGTATTTT. Protein: CASSTWTGFTDTQYF.

The chain recombines TRBV5-1 with TRBJ2-3; no firm D call. The CDR3 contains 14 residues. The germline V gene has CDR1 SGHRS and CDR2 YFSETQ. Trimming shortened V by 4 bases and J by 6 bases, and 15 bases separated the two germline ends. The CDR3 protein is CASSNRVAPDTQYF. CDR3 bases: TGCGCCAGCAGCAACCGGGTCGCCCCTGATACGCAGTATTTT.

This clone was seen just once. The chain carries TRBV3-1 (or the pseudogene TRBV3-2) and TRBJ1-3, with no clear D. The CDR3 consists of 13 residues. CDR1 LGHDT and CDR2 YNNKEL come from the germline V gene (reference sequence). V gave up 4 bases and J gave up 8 bases, with 12 bases separating them. The CDR3 nucleotides are TGTGCCAGCAGCCTGCGTGCGGACGACACCATATATTTT. Protein: CASSLRADDTIYF.

This chain uses TRBV30 with TRBJ1-5, with D unclear. CDR3 length equals 16 residues. Germline V gives CDR1 GTSNPN, CDR2 SVGIG (reference sequence). Trimming cost V 0 bases and J 2 bases, with 14 bases left between them. CDR3 in amino acids: CAWSVPSVRGNQPQHF. The DNA of the CDR3 is TGTGCCTGGAGTGTACCGTCGGTGCGGGGCAATCAGCCCCAGCATTTT.

This chain connects TRBV20-1 to TRBJ1-3, with D possibly matching TRBD1 (6 bases). The CDR3 runs to 15 residues. Germline loops: CDR1 DFQATT, CDR2 SNEGSKA (reference sequence). Trimming shortened V by 3 bases and J by 4 bases, and 16 bases separated the two germline ends. The CDR3 region is CSASPGGLAGNTIYF. The CDR3 DNA follows: TGCAGTGCTAGTCCGGGGGGGCTGGCAGGAAACACCATATATTTT.

This clone was seen more than once but under ten times. V usage is TRBV7-2 and J usage is TRBJ1-1; no reliable D call. Trimming stripped 1 base from V and 5 bases from J, with 11 bases between. Looked up from germline, CDR1 is SGHTA and CDR2 is FQGNSA. The CDR3 runs to 14 residues. Here the CDR3 DNA reads TGTGCCAGCAGCTTAGACAGCGGGGATACTGAAGCTTTCTTT. Its translation is CASSLDSGDTEAFF.

This sequence joins TRBV9 and TRBJ2-1; 9 positions agree with TRBD2. Trimming removed 4 bases from V and 7 bases from J; junction bases left unmatched: 12. CDR3 length: 16 residues. From germline, CDR1 is SGDLS and CDR2 YYNGEE. The CDR3 reads CASSPRGRGGGNEQFF. In DNA, the CDR3 is TGTGCCAGCAGCCCGAGGGGGCGGGGGGGCGGAAATGAGCAGTTCTTC.

A single count supports this clone. The V and J genes are TRBV7-9 and TRBJ1-4; D unresolved. The V end lost 1 base, the J end lost 8 bases, and 11 bases lay between the germline ends. The CDR3 length is 14 residues. The germline gives CDR1 SEHNR, CDR2 FQNEAQ (reference sequence). Here the CDR3 DNA reads TGTGCCAGCAGCTTAGGGGTGGGTATGGAAAAACTGTTTTTT. Its translation is CASSLGVGMEKLFF.

CDR3 in amino acids: CASSVGSSRSYEQYV. The CDR3 DNA reads TGTGCCAGCAGTGTTGGAAGTTCTAGATCCTACGAGCAGTACGTC. The chain joins TRBV28 to TRBJ2-7; no clear D. CDR1 and CDR2 (germline): MDHEN, SYDVKM. The length of the CDR3 is 15 residues. V was shortened by 5 bases and J by 1 base, with 15 bases between the two germline ends.

The chain recombines TRBV18 with TRBJ2-1; 14 bases are a match to TRBD2. The CDR3 has 15 amino acids. Losses at the gene ends were 3 bases for V and 8 bases for J; bases not matched to a gene: 3. Germline CDR1 reads KGHSH; CDR2 reads LQKENI. CDR3 protein: CASSPAGLAGDEQFF. CDR3 in DNA: TGTGCCAGCTCACCCGCGGGACTAGCGGGGGATGAGCAGTTCTTC.

This chain uses TRBV5-5 with TRBJ1-2, with D tentatively TRBD1 (5 bases). Germline V CDR1 and CDR2: SGHKS, YYEKEE (reference sequence). V was pared by 6 bases and J by 2 bases, with 20 bases between. CDR3 size: 16 residues. In DNA, the CDR3 is TGTGCCAGCACCCTACGTCCAGGGAATCGAAACTATGGCTACACCTTC. Translating it yields CASTLRPGNRNYGYTF.